Listed below are T cell receptor beta chains from one sample, sequenced in a study of blood T cell repertoires in COVID-19. The repertoire was sequenced with immunoSEQ multiplex PCR; TCRdb's copy has only in-frame clones and lacks some. The sample yields approximately 170,000 clones, roughly 84% seen once. Material for sequencing was PBMCs or T cells enriched from blood (not recorded which). These receptors all come from a woman aged 45-60 years who had recovered from COVID-19. Each CDR3 is given with its conserved first and last residue. Each record gives: D gene, clone size, J gene, V gene, CDR3 DNA, CDR3 protein. A D gene is named only where the DNA matches it firmly. Only some rows state a clone size, as once, few, many or a class for expanded clones.

TRBD2	-	TRBJ2-1	TRBV11-2	TGTGCCAGCAGCTTAGTACCGATGTCGGGGGGGGAGCAGTTCTTC	CASSLVPMSGGEQFF
TRBD1	-	TRBJ1-2	TRBV18	TGTGCCAGCTCACCAACCGGGACAGGGGGCAATGGCTACACCTTC	CASSPTGTGGNGYTF
-	few	TRBJ1-4	TRBV4-1	TGCGCCAGCAGCCAAGATCGGGGAGGAGGCACAAAACTGTTTTTT	CASSQDRGGGTKLFF
TRBD1	few	TRBJ1-4	TRBV7-7	TGTGCTAGCAGCTTAGGGACAGGGGAGGATGAAAAACTGTTTTTT	CASSLGTGEDEKLFF
-	-	TRBJ2-7	TRBV4-3	TGCGCCAGCAGCCAAGACCAGAAATACGAGCAGTACTTC	CASSQDQKYEQYF
-	-	TRBJ2-2	TRBV5-1	TGCGCCAGCAGCTTGGAGGGAGGCGGAACCGGGGAGCTGTTTTTT	CASSLEGGGTGELFF
-	-	TRBJ1-6	TRBV3-1/TRBV3-2	TGTGCCAGCAGCCCAAGGACAGCCGCTAATTCACCCCTCCACTTT	CASSPRTAANSPLHF
-	once	TRBJ1-1	TRBV28	TGTGCCAGCAGTCACAGCCTACGGAGGCTGAACACTGAAGCTTTCTTT	CASSHSLRRLNTEAFF
-	-	TRBJ1-1	TRBV7-2	TGTGCCAGCAGCTTTACCGGCGGCCCGGGTACGGCTTTCTTT	CASSFTGGPGTAFF
TRBD2	-	TRBJ2-3	TRBV29-1	TGCAGCGTTGAAGAGGGGACTAGCGGGGGAGCTACAGATACGCAGTATTTT	CSVEEGTSGGATDTQYF
-	-	TRBJ1-5	TRBV2	TGTGCCAGCAGTGAACAGGGTATCATTCAGCCCCAGCATTTT	CASSEQGIIQPQHF
TRBD1	-	TRBJ1-6	TRBV9	TGTGCCAGCAGAACAGGGGATAATTCACCCCTCCACTTT	CASRTGDNSPLHF
-	-	TRBJ1-2	TRBV11-2	TGTGCCAGCAGCTTTGTCAATAACTATGGCTACACCTTC	CASSFVNNYGYTF
-	-	TRBJ2-1	TRBV19	TGTGCCAGTAGTATAGGAGTTGGTTTTCCGTTCTTC	CASSIGVGFPFF
-	-	TRBJ2-2	TRBV2	TGTGCCAGCAGGAGGGGGGGTAACACCGGGGAGCTGTTTTTT	CASRRGGNTGELFF
-	-	TRBJ1-2	TRBV12-3/TRBV12-4	TGTGCCAGCAGTTTATTGGCAGGCTATGGCTACACCTTC	CASSLLAGYGYTF
-	-	TRBJ2-1	TRBV11-3	TGTGCCAGCAGCTTACTCGGGGCCTACAATGAGCAGTTCTTC	CASSLLGAYNEQFF
TRBD1	-	TRBJ1-3	TRBV4-3	TGCGCCAGCAGCCAAAATCCCCCAGACAGGGGGTTTGGAAACACCATATATTTT	CASSQNPPDRGFGNTIYF
-	-	TRBJ1-6	TRBV28	TGTGCCAGCAGCCCCCCCGGCCAGGGCCGTTCACCCCTCCACTTT	CASSPPGQGRSPLHF
-	once	TRBJ2-2	TRBV24-1	TGTGCCACCAGTGATTGGGGGACTGAGAACACCGGGGAGCTGTTTTTT	CATSDWGTENTGELFF
TRBD1	-	TRBJ1-2	TRBV24-1	TGTGCCACCAGTGATCGGACAGGACGAGGCTACACCTTC	CATSDRTGRGYTF
-	-	TRBJ1-5	TRBV18	TGTGCCAGCTCACCAGGAGGAGTAGGGAATCAGCCCCAGCATTTT	CASSPGGVGNQPQHF
TRBD2	once	TRBJ2-1	TRBV7-3	TGTGCCAGCAGCACGGGGGGAGGCCCTGAGCAGTTCTTC	CASSTGGGPEQFF
TRBD1	-	TRBJ1-5	TRBV6-5	TGTGCCAGCAGCGGGACAGTGTATCAGCCCCAGCATTTT	CASSGTVYQPQHF
TRBD2	-	TRBJ2-1	TRBV9	TGTGCCAGCAGCGTAGAGGCGGGAGCGTTCTACAATGAGCAGTTCTTC	CASSVEAGAFYNEQFF